The sequence of this T cell receptor beta chain was determined in a study of OX40 agonist ivuxolimab in advanced cancers. About the study: Partial responses were achieved by three patients, one with hepatocellular carcinoma and two with cutaneous melanoma.

On this clone: Its target is not known.

Clones were read by immunoSEQ multiplex PCR, and TCRdb kept only the in-frame ones, dropping some. The sample has tens of thousands of clones; 87% are singletons. Germline CDR1 reads SNHLY; CDR2 reads FYNNEI. The CDR3 is 16 residues long. Between the trimmed V and J ends, which lost 7 bases and 5 bases, there was a span of 18 bases. Study outcomes and limitations: Among the lowest levels of clonal expansion were found in partial responders at 0.1-3.0 mg/kg. Compared with CD4+, CD8+ T cells on average had more expanded clones.

This rearrangement joins TRBV2 to TRBJ1-6; D is perhaps TRBD1 (5 bases). The TCR originated in an adult with an advanced solid tumor such as melanoma, head and neck, liver or kidney cancer. The starting material was CD4+ or CD8+ T cells sorted from blood, obtained in a trial of the OX40 agonist ivuxolimab. The CDR3 DNA is TGTGCCAGCACTCCCAGTGGGACGCTCAATAATTCACCCCTCCACTTT. Residues: CASTPSGTLNNSPLHF.